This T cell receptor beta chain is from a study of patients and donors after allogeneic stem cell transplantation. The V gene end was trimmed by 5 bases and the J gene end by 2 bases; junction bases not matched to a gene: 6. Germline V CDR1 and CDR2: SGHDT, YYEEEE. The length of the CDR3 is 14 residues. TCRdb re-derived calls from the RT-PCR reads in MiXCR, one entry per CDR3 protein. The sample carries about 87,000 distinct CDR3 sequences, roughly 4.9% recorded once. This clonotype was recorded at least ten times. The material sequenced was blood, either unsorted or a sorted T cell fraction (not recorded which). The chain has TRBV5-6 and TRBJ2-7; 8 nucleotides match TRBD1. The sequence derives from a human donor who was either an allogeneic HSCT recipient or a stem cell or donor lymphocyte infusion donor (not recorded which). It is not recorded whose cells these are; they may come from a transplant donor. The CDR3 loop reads CASSTGGPTYEQYF. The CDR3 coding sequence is TGTGCCAGCAGTACAGGGGGACCGACCTACGAGCAGTACTTC.